The next 26 T cell receptor beta chains were all read from a single sample in a study of neurological immune-mediated disorders. TCRdb redid the calling of the 5' RACE reads with MiXCR, one entry per CDR3 protein. Of tens of thousands of distinct CDR3 sequences in the sample, around 4% are singletons; the top ten hold around 1.5%. Source material: PBMCs. These receptors came from a man younger than 40 with multiple sclerosis.

This clonotype was detected ten times or more. This chain links TRBV5-1 with TRBJ2-7; D is unclear. Trimming removed 4 bases from V and 6 bases from J, with 14 bases in between. The CDR3 extends over 13 amino acids. Germline loops: CDR1 SGHRS, CDR2 YFSETQ. The CDR3 DNA sequence: TGCGCCAGCAGCCCGGTGGAAATCGGCGAGCAGTACTTC. It specifies CASSPVEIGEQYF.

This clonotype appeared many times. V gene TRBV3-1 combines with J gene TRBJ1-1; tentative D call: TRBD1 (5 bases). The CDR3 is 15 amino acids. Germline lookup yields CDR1 LGHDT and CDR2 YNNKEL (reference sequence). Trimming cost V 1 base and J 7 bases, with 16 bases left between them. The CDR3 is CASSQVGRGADEAFF. Here the CDR3 DNA reads TGTGCCAGCAGCCAAGTTGGAAGGGGCGCGGATGAAGCTTTCTTT.

This clonotype came up many times. The chain is built from TRBV20-1 and TRBJ1-1, with D perhaps matching TRBD1 (5 bases). V dropped 0 bases and J dropped 11 bases, with 16 bases sitting between them. Germline values: CDR1 DFQATT, CDR2 SNEGSKA (reference sequence). CDR3 length equals 13 residues. The CDR3 bases are TGCAGTGCTAGAGACAGAGAGGGGCTTGGGGCTTTCTTT. This sequence encodes CSARDREGLGAFF.

This clonotype was detected ten times or more. The gene calls are TRBV24-1 and TRBJ2-3; the D gene is possibly TRBD2 (6 bases). The germline V gene has CDR1 KGHDR and CDR2 SFDVKD. The CDR3 sequence is 13 residues long. V dropped 4 bases and J dropped 10 bases, with 14 bases sitting between them. This CDR3 reads CATSDLLTGAQYF. DNA of the CDR3: TGTGCCACCAGTGACCTTTTGACGGGAGCGCAGTATTTT.

At least ten counts were recorded for this clonotype. The chain recombines TRBV5-1 with TRBJ1-6; tentative D call: TRBD1 (5 bases). Trimming took off 1 base at V and 5 bases at J, with 7 bases between the two ends. Germline assignment: CDR1 SGHRS and CDR2 YFSETQ. This CDR3 contains 14 residues. CDR3 region: CASSLQQDNSPLHF. For the CDR3, the DNA is TGCGCCAGCAGCTTGCAACAGGATAATTCACCCCTCCACTTT.

This clonotype was seen ten or more times. V usage is TRBV25-1 and J usage is TRBJ1-2; D is undetermined. The CDR3 is made up of 10 amino acids. The V end lost 5 bases, the J end lost 5 bases, and 3 bases lay between the germline ends. Germline-derived CDR1 and CDR2 are MGHDK and SYGVNS. The CDR3 region is CASSRYGYTF. Written as DNA, the CDR3 is TGTGCCAGCAGTAGATATGGCTACACCTTC.

This clonotype was seen many times. CDR3 nucleotides: TGCAGCGTTGAAGGACAGTTAGACACCGGGGAGCTGTTTTTT. Amino acids: CSVEGQLDTGELFF. The chain joins TRBV29-1 to TRBJ2-2; weak D call: TRBD1 (5 bases). From germline, CDR1 is SQVTM and CDR2 ANQGSEA. The CDR3 contains 14 residues. Trimming cost V 1 base and J 3 bases, with 9 bases left between them.

There are many counts of this clonotype. V gene TRBV2 combines with J gene TRBJ2-2; D is unresolved. The CDR3 length is 15 residues. V lost 3 bases to trimming and J lost 5 bases, with 13 bases between them. CDR1 SNHLY and CDR2 FYNNEI come from the germline V gene. CDR3 amino acids: CASSEGVWETGELFF. As DNA, the CDR3 is TGTGCCAGCAGTGAGGGTGTCTGGGAAACCGGGGAGCTGTTTTTT.

There are many counts of this clonotype. J is TRBJ2-4 and V is TRBV21-1; TRBD2, the D gene given by the table, was not confirmed from the DNA. TRBV21-1 is termed a pseudogene. CDR3 length equals 16 residues. CDR3 sequence (DNA): TGTGCCAGCAGCAAAGTGCTAGCGGGGGACAAAAACATTCAGTACTTC. Amino acid sequence: CASSKVLAGDKNIQYF.

There are many counts of this clonotype. V usage is TRBV14 and J usage is TRBJ1-2; D remains unclear. CDR1 is SGHDN and CDR2 is FVKESK in the germline V gene. V gave up 1 base and J gave up 4 bases, with 10 bases separating them. This CDR3 is built from 14 residues. CDR3 in DNA: TGTGCCAGCAGCCAAGTGGGGTGGGTCTATGGCTACACCTTC. Its protein is CASSQVGWVYGYTF. The full variable domain, with the rest looked up from reference TRBV14 and TRBJ1-2, is EAGVTQFPSHSVIEKGQTVTLRCDPISGHDNLYWYRRVMGKEIKFLLHFVKESKQDESGMPNNRFLAERTGGTYSTLKVQPAELEDSGVYFCASSQVGWVYGYTFGSGTRLTVV.

Notes on this clonotype: This could be a read error, since a much larger clone is one nucleotide away. The V and J genes are TRBV20-1 and TRBJ2-6; D might be TRBD1 (5 bases). CDR1 and CDR2 (germline): DFQATT, SNEGSKA (reference sequence). The CDR3 is 13 amino acids. The DNA of the CDR3 is TGCAGTGCCTCAGGGCCTGGGGCCAAAGTCCTGACTTTC. Translated: CSASGPGAKVLTF.

This clonotype has at least ten counts. The chain links TRBV20-1 to TRBJ1-6; 8 bases align to TRBD1. The germline V gene has CDR1 DFQATT and CDR2 SNEGSKA (reference sequence). CDR3 length equals 15 residues. With V trimmed by 2 bases and J by 7 bases, 7 bases remained unmatched. CDR3 bases: TGCAGTGCTAGACCCCAGGGGGCCTTAAATTCACCCCTCCACTTT. It encodes CSARPQGALNSPLHF.

This clonotype has a count of ten or more. The genes are TRBV7-8 and TRBJ2-1; TRBD1 matches at 8 bases. The CDR3 totals 16 residues. CDR1 SGHVS and CDR2 FQNEAQ come from the germline V gene. V lost 4 bases to trimming and J lost 8 bases; unmatched junction nucleotides: 13. CDR3 DNA: TGTGCCAGCAGCTCTAGCGCAGGACAGGGTACGGATGAGCAGTTCTTC. Translated: CASSSSAGQGTDEQFF.

In its sample, this clonotype was seen many times. This rearrangement joins TRBV5-1 to TRBJ2-3; D possibly matches TRBD1 or TRBD2 (5 bases each). This CDR3 region has 15 residues. Trimming took 4 bases from V and 3 from J, leaving 15 bases between them. The germline CDR1 and CDR2 sequences are SGHRS and YFSETQ. DNA for the CDR3: TGCGCCAGCAGCGTACGGGGCGATCGGACAGATACGCAGTATTTT. Translating gives CASSVRGDRTDTQYF.

Many counts were recorded for this clonotype. At one boundary the junction diverges from the germline segment, which might be a read error. The chain recombines TRBV6-1 with TRBJ2-2; D call uncertain. There are 14 residues in the CDR3. Looked up from germline, CDR1 is MNHNS and CDR2 is SASEGT. The CDR3 loop is CASREGTNTGELFF. The CDR3 DNA reads TGTGCCAGCAGGGAAGGAACGAACACCGGGGAGCTGTTTTTT.

This clonotype appeared many times. The rearrangement joins TRBV24-1 to TRBJ2-7; the D is unclear. Germline-derived CDR1 and CDR2 are KGHDR and SFDVKD. The CDR3 is made up of 15 amino acids. Deletions cut 9 bases from V and 0 bases from J, with 17 bases between. This chain's CDR3 is CATPICPESSYEQYF. In DNA, the CDR3 is TGTGCCACCCCGATTTGCCCAGAGAGCTCCTACGAGCAGTACTTC.

This clonotype was detected many times. The chain employs TRBV5-1 and TRBJ2-7; 8 bases match TRBD1. Germline assignment: CDR1 SGHRS and CDR2 YFSETQ. With V trimmed by 1 base and J by 4 bases, 4 bases remained unmatched. The CDR3 consists of 14 residues. CDR3 protein: CASSLTGGEYEQYF. The CDR3 nucleotides are TGCGCCAGCAGCTTGACAGGGGGAGAGTACGAGCAGTACTTC. Combining the CDR3 with reference TRBV5-1 and TRBJ2-7 gives the whole variable domain KAGVTQTPRYLIKTRGQQVTLSCSPISGHRSVSWYQQTPGQGLQFLFEYFSETQRNKGNFPGRFSGRQFSNSRSEMNVSTLELGDSALYLCASSLTGGEYEQYFGPGTRLTVT.

This clonotype showed up many times. The chain has TRBV5-1 and TRBJ2-3, with D unclear. The CDR3 length is 13 residues. V lost 4 bases, J lost 3 bases, and 9 bases lay in between. Germline loops: CDR1 SGHRS, CDR2 YFSETQ. CDR3 nucleotide sequence: TGCGCCAGCAGCGGAACAGCAACAGATACGCAGTATTTT. This encodes CASSGTATDTQYF.

This clonotype was seen repeatedly, ten times or more. The gene calls are TRBV29-1 and TRBJ1-2; TRBD1 is a possible D gene (5 bases). Germline loops: CDR1 SQVTM, CDR2 ANQGSEA. This CDR3 has 15 amino acids. The germline V and J ends were trimmed by 7 bases and 0 bases, with 18 bases remaining between them. The CDR3 DNA reads TGCAGCGCCAACGACAGAGACCTAGCTAACTATGGCTACACCTTC. This sequence encodes CSANDRDLANYGYTF.

This clonotype appeared many times. V and J are TRBV14 and TRBJ2-1; D tentatively reads TRBD1 or TRBD2 (6 bases each). Between the trimmed V and J ends, which lost 4 bases and 9 bases, there was a span of 13 bases. Germline assignment: CDR1 SGHDN and CDR2 FVKESK. CDR3 size: 13 residues. CDR3 amino acids: CASSPGGQAEQFF. In DNA, the CDR3 is TGTGCCAGCAGCCCCGGGGGCCAGGCTGAGCAGTTCTTC. The whole variable domain, remainder taken from reference TRBV14 and TRBJ2-1, is EAGVTQFPSHSVIEKGQTVTLRCDPISGHDNLYWYRRVMGKEIKFLLHFVKESKQDESGMPNNRFLAERTGGTYSTLKVQPAELEDSGVYFCASSPGGQAEQFFGPGTRLTVL.

Turning to this clonotype: Here the CDR3 omits its conserved ending phenylalanine or tryptophan, so a read error is the likely source. V is TRBV12-3 or TRBV12-4 and J is TRBJ1-2, with a possible D match to TRBD1 (5 bases). This CDR3 contains 13 residues. With 4 bases removed from V and 5 bases from J, the gap between germline ends came to 11 bases. CDR3 residues: CASSSGRTYGYTV. CDR3 sequence (DNA): TGTGCCAGCAGTTCGGGACGGACATATGGCTACACCGTC.

In this sample, this clonotype turned up many times. The chain combines TRBV20-1 with TRBJ1-2; 8 bases align to TRBD1. CDR1 and CDR2 (germline): DFQATT, SNEGSKA (reference sequence). V was clipped by 0 bases and J by 1 base; unmatched bases: 4. The CDR3 totals 15 residues. CDR3 nucleotide sequence: TGCAGTGCTAGAGATACAGGGGGTAGTAACTATGGCTACACCTTC. As protein: CSARDTGGSNYGYTF.

At least ten counts were recorded for this clonotype. The genes are TRBV25-1 and TRBJ2-7; TRBD2 agrees at 9 bases. The CDR3 runs 14 residues. Germline lookup yields CDR1 MGHDK and CDR2 SYGVNS. Trimming took 6 bases from V and 6 from J; bases not matched to a gene: 9. CDR3: CASRGIAGDSEQYF. The CDR3 nucleotides are TGTGCCAGCAGGGGAATAGCGGGAGACAGCGAGCAGTACTTC.

This clonotype was counted ten times or more. V and J are TRBV12-3 or TRBV12-4 and TRBJ2-7, with 8 bases aligning to TRBD1. Unmatched junction bases numbered 3, after V lost 4 bases and J lost 1 base. CDR3 length: 14 residues. CDR3 bases: TGTGCCAGCAGTTGGGACAGGCGGTCCTACGAGCAGTACTTC. This translates into CASSWDRRSYEQYF.

This clonotype was recorded at least ten times. The gene calls are TRBV5-1 and TRBJ2-1; 8 positions agree with TRBD2. Germline CDR1 is SGHRS and CDR2 is YFSETQ. This CDR3 comprises 15 residues. After removal of 2 bases from V and 0 bases from J, the junction contained 1 base not matched to a gene. CDR3 sequence (DNA): TGCGCCAGCAGCTTCGGGGGGGCCTCCTACAATGAGCAGTTCTTC. The encoded protein is CASSFGGASYNEQFF.

This clonotype showed up many times. V gene TRBV4-2 combines with J gene TRBJ1-1; D is perhaps TRBD1 (6 bases). The CDR3 is 15 amino acids. V was cut by 3 bases and J by 1 base, with 12 bases left in between. Germline-derived CDR1 and CDR2 are LGHNA and YNFKEQ. CDR3 residues: CASSQVQGTNTEAFF. Here the CDR3 DNA reads TGTGCCAGCAGCCAGGTACAGGGTACGAACACTGAAGCTTTCTTT.